These 6 T cell receptor beta chains share one sample of origin, sequenced in a study of blood T cell repertoires in COVID-19. Sequencing was performed with immunoSEQ multiplex PCR; in TCRdb, only in-frame clones are kept and a portion is missing. The sample comprises 85,000 to 110,000 clones, roughly 84% of which are singletons, and 9.5% to 15% rests with the top ten. What was sequenced was peripheral blood. The receptors originated from a human donor in a cohort sampled during active COVID-19.

The CDR3 DNA is TGTGCCAGCAGCAACTCTCCGAGGCTAGCGGGGACAGATACGCAGTATTTT. Translating it yields CASSNSPRLAGTDTQYF. The chain combines TRBV7-9 with TRBJ2-3, with TRBD2 matching 9 bases. Germline V gene sequence: CDR1 SEHNR, CDR2 FQNEAQ (reference sequence). The trim removed 5 bases at V and 3 bases at J, leaving 12 bases unmatched. The CDR3 consists of 17 residues. Variable domain in full (rest from reference TRBV7-9 and TRBJ2-3): DTGVSQNPRHKITKRGQNVTFRCDPISEHNRLYWYRQTLGQGPEFLTYFQNEAQLEKSRLLSDRFSAERPKGSFSTLEIQRTEQGDSAMYLCASSNSPRLAGTDTQYFGPGTRLTVL.

This clone was counted between two and nine times. The chain combines TRBV6-5 with TRBJ1-4, with D perhaps TRBD1 (5 bases). V lost 6 bases to trimming and J lost 7 bases, with 15 bases between them. This CDR3 spans 14 amino acids. Germline V gives CDR1 MNHEY, CDR2 SVGAGI. The CDR3 sequence: CASRAGLNGEKLFF. CDR3 DNA sequence: TGTGCCAGCAGGGCGGGGCTGAATGGTGAAAAACTGTTTTTT.

The V gene is TRBV9, the J gene TRBJ1-1, with D perhaps TRBD1 (6 bases). This CDR3 has 14 amino acids. V lost 4 bases, J lost 1 base, and 11 bases lay in between. Germline V gene lookup returns CDR1 SGDLS and CDR2 YYNGEE. In DNA, the CDR3 is TGTGCCAGCAGCCGGGGACACAAGAACACTGAAGCTTTCTTT. Its protein product is CASSRGHKNTEAFF.

The chain uses TRBV27 and TRBJ1-2, with TRBD1 identical over 7 bases. Trimming removed 6 bases from V and 8 bases from J; junction bases left unmatched: 18. CDR1 MNHEY and CDR2 SMNVEV come from the germline V gene (reference sequence). The CDR3 totals 16 residues. Here the CDR3 reads CASRLTSRGQSTGYTF. DNA for the CDR3: TGTGCCAGCAGACTCACCTCTAGGGGGCAATCCACCGGCTACACCTTC.

This sequence joins TRBV5-4 and TRBJ2-2; 9 nucleotides match TRBD2. CDR1 SGHNT and CDR2 YYREEE come from the germline V gene (reference sequence). The CDR3 is 16 amino acids. V was pared by 1 base and J by 5 bases, with 6 bases of the junction left unmatched. CDR3 residues: CASSLFGGGATGELFF. DNA for the CDR3: TGTGCCAGCAGCTTGTTTGGCGGGGGGGCAACCGGGGAGCTGTTTTTT.

The chain carries TRBV6-5 and TRBJ1-2; D unresolved. CDR1 is MNHEY and CDR2 is SVGAGI in the germline V gene. V dropped 6 bases and J dropped 1 base, with 12 bases sitting between them. This CDR3 is built from 14 residues. In DNA form, the CDR3 reads TGTGCCAGCAGCCCAGCCGGGGTTAACTATGGCTACACCTTC. Translated: CASSPAGVNYGYTF.